This T cell receptor (beta chain) is drawn from a study of T cell repertoires in cytomegalovirus infection. As for this clonotype: Its matching antigen is unknown.

TCRdb used MiXCR to reprocess the reads, holding one entry per CDR3 protein. The sample gives 640,000 or so distinct CDR3 sequences, about 30% of which show up once; 18% is in the top ten. The V gene's germline CDR1 is MDHEN and CDR2 SYDVKM. Trimming stripped 2 bases from V and 4 bases from J, with 18 bases between. The CDR3 runs to 16 residues. This receptor was obtained from a human donor in good health (CMV status not recorded). Some clones in this sample may be carry-over from other donors' samples. Source: cultured PBMCs, taken from culture after CMV antigen stimulation. The V and J genes are TRBV28 and TRBJ2-7; no reliable D call. For the CDR3, the DNA is TGTGCCAGCAGTTTAGGTCCCCGCCCCTTGGTTTACGAGCAGTACTTC. Residues: CASSLGPRPLVYEQYF.